The 26 T cell receptor beta chains presented below share a single source sample, sequenced in a study of spatial heterogeneity in lung cancer. TCRdb itself ran the 5' RACE reads through MiXCR, one entry per CDR3 protein. The sample records 17,000 or so distinct CDR3 sequences, 9.2% being singletons. As to time point: blood at routine non-recurrence follow-up after resection. The sequences come from PBMCs, collected at follow-up. These receptors all stem from a male donor with early-stage non-small cell lung cancer.

This clonotype came up many times. V is TRBV12-3 or TRBV12-4 and J is TRBJ1-5; D is undetermined. V was cut by 1 base and J by 4 bases, with 8 bases left in between. The CDR3 loop spans 14 amino acids. The CDR3 DNA sequence: TGTGCCAGCAGTTTAGGCCCAGAAAATCAGCCCCAGCATTTT. Translated: CASSLGPENQPQHF.

In its sample, this clonotype was seen many times. This rearrangement joins TRBV20-1 to TRBJ1-1; no reliable D call. Germline CDR1 DFQATT, CDR2 SNEGSKA (reference sequence). The CDR3 covers 13 residues. Trimming removed 7 bases at V and 0 bases at J, with 12 bases between. For the CDR3, the DNA is TGCAGTGGGCCCGGGCACTTGAACACTGAAGCTTTCTTT. Protein product: CSGPGHLNTEAFF.

This clonotype was counted many times. The chain uses TRBV2 and TRBJ1-5; the D gene is possibly TRBD1 (5 bases). Trimming cost V 6 bases and J 5 bases, with 26 bases left between them. The CDR3 has 18 residues. The germline V gene has CDR1 SNHLY and CDR2 FYNNEI. CDR3 residues: CASSLPAWGRGIDQPQHF. CDR3 DNA: TGTGCCAGCAGCCTACCCGCTTGGGGGAGAGGGATCGATCAGCCCCAGCATTTT.

This clonotype counts as medium-sized (0.01 to 0.1%). J is TRBJ2-5 and V is TRBV6-5; 9 bases map to TRBD1. This CDR3 contains 17 residues. With 2 bases clipped from V and 2 bases from J, the junction kept 9 bases outside the gene matches. Germline V gene lookup returns CDR1 MNHEY and CDR2 SVGAGI. CDR3 nucleotide sequence: TGTGCCAGCAGTTACAGAGGGACAGGGCTAGGACAAGAGACCCAGTACTTC. Translation: CASSYRGTGLGQETQYF.

The chain combines TRBV7-9 with TRBJ2-1; D unresolved. Germline V CDR1 and CDR2: SEHNR, FQNEAQ (reference sequence). The CDR3 totals 16 residues. With 6 bases removed from V and 5 bases from J, the gap between germline ends came to 20 bases. CDR3: CASSRKEPDRNNEQFF. The CDR3, as DNA: TGTGCCAGCAGTAGAAAAGAACCGGACCGGAACAATGAGCAGTTCTTC.

Many counts were recorded for this clonotype. The chain has TRBV6-5 and TRBJ2-5; 7 positions match TRBD1. Germline V gene sequence: CDR1 MNHEY, CDR2 SVGAGI. Unmatched junction bases numbered 6, after V lost 5 bases and J lost 3 bases. The CDR3 runs 14 residues. In DNA form, the CDR3 reads TGTGCCAGCAGTCCCTACAGGGGTGAAGAGACCCAGTACTTC. It encodes CASSPYRGEETQYF.

This chain uses TRBV4-2 with TRBJ2-1; 8 bases align to TRBD2. Germline V lookup: CDR1 LGHNA, CDR2 YNFKEQ. V shed 0 bases, J shed 2 bases, and the junction held 3 bases outside the gene matches. CDR3 length: 16 amino acids. The chain's CDR3 is CASSQDPGGAYNEQFF. CDR3 bases: TGTGCCAGCAGCCAAGATCCCGGGGGGGCCTACAATGAGCAGTTCTTC.

This clonotype appeared a few times. V usage is TRBV25-1 and J usage is TRBJ1-4; D possibly corresponds to TRBD1 (5 bases). CDR1 and CDR2 from the germline V gene are MGHDK and SYGVNS. This CDR3 is built from 15 residues. Trimming shortened V by 3 bases and J by 6 bases, and 14 bases separated the two germline ends. The CDR3 is CASSDGHVGYEKLFF. The CDR3 DNA reads as TGTGCCAGCAGTGATGGACACGTCGGATATGAAAAACTGTTTTTT.

This clonotype was detected ten times or more. This CDR3 reads CASSESDGQETQYF. The CDR3 bases are TGCGCCAGCAGTGAGTCGGACGGGCAAGAGACCCAGTACTTC. J is TRBJ2-5 and V is TRBV10-1; D not certain. The CDR3 is 14 amino acids. The germline gives CDR1 WNHNN, CDR2 SYGVQD (reference sequence). Trimming shortened V by 0 bases and J by 2 bases, and 7 bases separated the two germline ends.

This clonotype was picked up many times. This chain links TRBV28 with TRBJ2-4; D tentatively reads TRBD1 or TRBD2 (5 bases each). This CDR3 region has 13 residues. Germline CDR1 reads MDHEN; CDR2 reads SYDVKM. V shed 2 bases and J shed 8 bases, with 10 bases lying between them. CDR3 bases: TGTGCCAGCAGTTTAAGGGGACCCCACATTCAGTACTTC. Its translation: CASSLRGPHIQYF.

In its sample, this clonotype was seen many times. V is TRBV11-3 and J is TRBJ2-5; 9 nucleotides agree with TRBD1. Germline V gives CDR1 SGHNT, CDR2 YENEEA. The CDR3 runs 14 residues. V lost 0 bases, J lost 5 bases, and 1 base stayed unmatched. This chain's CDR3 is CASSLEGQGETQYF. CDR3 DNA: TGTGCCAGCAGCTTAGAGGGACAGGGTGAGACCCAGTACTTC.

The chain employs TRBV12-3 or TRBV12-4 and TRBJ2-5, with D possibly matching TRBD2 (6 bases). Trimming cost V 0 bases and J 5 bases, with 7 bases left between them. The length of the CDR3 is 13 residues. CDR3 in DNA: TGTGCCAGCAGTTTAGCCAGCGGGGAGACCCAGTACTTC. Encoded protein: CASSLASGETQYF.

This clonotype came up many times. The gene calls are TRBV12-3 or TRBV12-4 and TRBJ2-7; tentatively, D is TRBD1 (6 bases). This CDR3 comprises 12 residues. Trimming cost V 3 bases and J 7 bases, with 10 bases left between them. CDR3 sequence: CASSFQGWEQYF. The CDR3 nucleotides read TGTGCCAGCAGTTTCCAGGGGTGGGAGCAGTACTTC.

This clonotype is medium-sized (0.01 to 0.1%) within its sample. Here the CDR3 reads CASSTRSYNEQFF. Here the CDR3 DNA reads TGTGCCAGCAGTACCCGCTCCTACAATGAGCAGTTCTTC. The rearrangement links TRBV6-2 or TRBV6-3 to TRBJ2-1; D gene ambiguous. The CDR3 runs 13 residues. Germline V gene data show CDR1 as MNHEY and CDR2 as SVGEGT. V dropped 5 bases and J dropped 0 bases, with 5 bases sitting between them.

At least ten counts were recorded for this clonotype. This sequence joins TRBV18 and TRBJ1-1, with 7 bases fitting TRBD1. This CDR3 has 12 residues. The ends lost 3 bases at V and 5 bases at J; junction bases unmatched: 0. Germline CDR1 KGHSH, CDR2 LQKENI. CDR3 in amino acids: CASSPTGTEAFF. The CDR3 coding sequence is TGTGCCAGCTCACCGACAGGGACTGAAGCTTTCTTT.

In its sample, this clonotype was seen many times. The J gene is TRBJ1-2, the V gene TRBV3-1; no reliable D call. Germline CDR1 reads LGHDT; CDR2 reads YNNKEL (reference sequence). The CDR3 consists of 14 residues. With 1 base removed from V and 8 bases from J, the gap between germline ends came to 14 bases. The CDR3 protein is CASSQAGREGGYTF. The DNA of the CDR3 is TGTGCCAGCAGCCAAGCTGGCCGCGAAGGGGGCTACACCTTC.

This clonotype was seen at least ten times. The CDR3 DNA follows: TGTGCCAGCAGTCCTACAGTATTCTCCTACGAGCAGTACTTC. Amino acids: CASSPTVFSYEQYF. The chain combines TRBV28 with TRBJ2-7; D gene uncertain. The CDR3 loop spans 14 amino acids. Germline lookup yields CDR1 MDHEN and CDR2 SYDVKM. The germline V and J ends were trimmed by 5 bases and 0 bases, with 11 bases remaining between them. Combining the CDR3 with reference TRBV28 and TRBJ2-7 gives the whole variable domain DVKVTQSSRYLVKRTGEKVFLECVQDMDHENMFWYRQDPGLGLRLIYFSYDVKMKEKGDIPEGYSVSREKKERFSLILESASTNQTSMYLCASSPTVFSYEQYFGPGTRLTVT.

This clonotype was picked up many times. V is TRBV6-4 and J is TRBJ2-1, with a tentative D call TRBD2 (6 bases). In germline, CDR1 is MRHNA, CDR2 SNTAGT. V lost 6 bases to trimming and J lost 3 bases, with 12 bases between them. The CDR3 extends over 14 amino acids. CDR3 residues: CASSPSGFYNEQFF. CDR3 DNA sequence: TGTGCCAGCAGCCCCAGCGGGTTCTACAATGAGCAGTTCTTC.

The chain has TRBV5-1 and TRBJ2-5; 14 nucleotides match TRBD2. Germline V gene sequence: CDR1 SGHRS, CDR2 YFSETQ. V trimming: 2 bases; J trimming: 5 bases; junction bases outside the gene matches: 8. The CDR3 spans 17 residues. The CDR3 region has the DNA TGCGCCAGCAGCTTCGGGACTAGCGGGGGCCCCGGGGAGACCCAGTACTTC. Protein product: CASSFGTSGGPGETQYF.

The chain recombines TRBV20-1 with TRBJ1-2; D unclear. The germline gives CDR1 DFQATT, CDR2 SNEGSKA (reference sequence). The V end lost 1 base, the J end lost 5 bases, and 11 bases lay between the germline ends. CDR3 length: 13 amino acids. The CDR3 DNA is TGCAGTGCTAGAGTTCACACCCGATATGGCTACACCTTC. It specifies CSARVHTRYGYTF.

This clonotype was recorded many times. The rearrangement joins TRBV3-2 to TRBJ1-1; the table assigns TRBD1, which was not confirmed against the DNA. TRBV3-2 constitutes a pseudogene. CDR3 size: 18 residues. This CDR3 is CASSQEVPRTGIHTEAFF. The CDR3 bases are TGTGCCAGCAGCCAAGAGGTCCCTAGGACAGGGATACACACTGAAGCTTTCTTT.

This clonotype was detected many times. The chain joins TRBV7-9 to TRBJ1-1; 7 nucleotides line up with TRBD1. CDR1 and CDR2 (germline): SEHNR, FQNEAQ (reference sequence). The CDR3 runs to 14 residues. Germline trimming cut 5 bases from V and 6 bases from J; bases unmatched to any gene: 9. CDR3 bases: TGTGCCAGCAGCCCCCTGGGAGGGGGCCCTGAAGCTTTCTTT. Amino acid sequence: CASSPLGGGPEAFF.

This clonotype was counted a single time. A much larger clone differs from this one at a single base, so this may be a read error. The CDR3 does not close with the conserved phenylalanine or tryptophan, likely indicating a read error. The CDR3 nucleotides read TGTGCCAGCAACTGGGACGGTTACACAGATACGCAGTATTCT. Residues: CASNWDGYTDTQYS. The genes are TRBV6-1 and TRBJ2-3; D assignment may be TRBD1 or TRBD2 (5 bases each). The V gene's germline CDR1 is MNHNS and CDR2 SASEGT. The CDR3 spans 14 residues. Trimming left V 7 bases short and J 2 bases short, with 13 bases between.

This clonotype was observed a few times. This sequence joins TRBV5-1 and TRBJ2-3; D gene unclear. The CDR3 sequence is 12 residues long. The germline V and J ends were trimmed by 0 bases and 6 bases, with 5 bases remaining between them. CDR1 is SGHRS and CDR2 is YFSETQ in the germline V gene. CDR3 region: CASSLDGDTQYF. CDR3 DNA: TGCGCCAGCAGCTTGGACGGGGATACGCAGTATTTT.

Note on this clonotype: A junction end diverges from the germline sequence, so it may reflect a read error. V gene TRBV7-2 combines with J gene TRBJ1-6; 7 bases fit TRBD1. CDR1 is SGHTA, CDR2 FQGNSA, per germline. The length of the CDR3 is 14 residues. The CDR3 protein is CASCLTGYNSPHHF. The CDR3 nucleotides are TGTGCCAGCTGCCTGACAGGGTATAATTCACCCCACCACTTT.

The chain is built from TRBV4-1 and TRBJ2-4; D is ambiguous. Germline assignment: CDR1 MGHRA and CDR2 YSYEKL. Between the trimmed V and J ends, which lost 1 base and 2 bases, there was a span of 12 bases. CDR3 size: 16 residues. CDR3 sequence reads: CASSQVSGFPKNIQYF. CDR3 DNA sequence: TGCGCCAGCAGCCAAGTTAGTGGATTCCCCAAAAACATTCAGTACTTC.